The 3 T cell receptor beta chains below come from one sample, sequenced in a study of blood T cells in healthy people across ages. Then a second PCR, running roughly 7 to 11 cycles, was carried out with a sample-barcoded 5' primer and a J-beta primer mix. TCRdb re-analysed the 5' RACE reads in MiXCR, keeping a single row per CDR3 protein. The table includes 700,000 to 950,000 distinct CDR3 sequences, over 45% detected once. The sequenced sample was blood. These receptors were obtained from a man aged 25-45 years in good health.

The rearrangement links TRBV7-8 to TRBJ2-5; 8 bases fit TRBD2. The CDR3 length is 14 residues. Germline V gene lookup returns CDR1 SGHVS and CDR2 FQNEAQ. Trimming cost V 3 bases and J 7 bases; bases outside gene matches: 7. The CDR3 coding sequence is TGTGCCAGCAGCTTGGTGGCGGGGGGAGGGACCCAGTACTTC. It yields the protein CASSLVAGGGTQYF.

The V call is TRBV5-1, the J call TRBJ1-2; weak D call: TRBD1 (5 bases). Trimming shortened V by 4 bases and J by 3 bases, and 13 bases separated the two germline ends. Per germline, CDR1 SGHRS and CDR2 YFSETQ. The CDR3 runs 14 residues. The CDR3 region is CASSVGARDYGYTF. DNA for the CDR3: TGCGCCAGCAGCGTCGGGGCACGAGACTATGGCTACACCTTC.

The chain combines TRBV12-3 or TRBV12-4 with TRBJ1-2, with D perhaps matching TRBD1 (5 bases). This CDR3 has 12 residues. V lost 6 bases, J lost 7 bases, and 12 bases lay in between. The CDR3 region has the DNA TGTGCCAGCAGCCGTGACAGTTTTGGCTACACCTTC. Residues: CASSRDSFGYTF.